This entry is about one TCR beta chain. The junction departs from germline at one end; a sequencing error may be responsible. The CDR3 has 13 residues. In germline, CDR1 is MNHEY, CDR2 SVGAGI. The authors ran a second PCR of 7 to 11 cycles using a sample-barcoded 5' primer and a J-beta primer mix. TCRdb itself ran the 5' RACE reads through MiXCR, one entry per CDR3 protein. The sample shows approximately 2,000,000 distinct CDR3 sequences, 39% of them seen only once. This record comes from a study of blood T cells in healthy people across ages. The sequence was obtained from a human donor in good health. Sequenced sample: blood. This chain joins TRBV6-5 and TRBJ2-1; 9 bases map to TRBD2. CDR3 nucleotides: TGTGCCGGCAGTTACGCGCTAGCGGGAGAGCAGTTCTTC. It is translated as CAGSYALAGEQFF.